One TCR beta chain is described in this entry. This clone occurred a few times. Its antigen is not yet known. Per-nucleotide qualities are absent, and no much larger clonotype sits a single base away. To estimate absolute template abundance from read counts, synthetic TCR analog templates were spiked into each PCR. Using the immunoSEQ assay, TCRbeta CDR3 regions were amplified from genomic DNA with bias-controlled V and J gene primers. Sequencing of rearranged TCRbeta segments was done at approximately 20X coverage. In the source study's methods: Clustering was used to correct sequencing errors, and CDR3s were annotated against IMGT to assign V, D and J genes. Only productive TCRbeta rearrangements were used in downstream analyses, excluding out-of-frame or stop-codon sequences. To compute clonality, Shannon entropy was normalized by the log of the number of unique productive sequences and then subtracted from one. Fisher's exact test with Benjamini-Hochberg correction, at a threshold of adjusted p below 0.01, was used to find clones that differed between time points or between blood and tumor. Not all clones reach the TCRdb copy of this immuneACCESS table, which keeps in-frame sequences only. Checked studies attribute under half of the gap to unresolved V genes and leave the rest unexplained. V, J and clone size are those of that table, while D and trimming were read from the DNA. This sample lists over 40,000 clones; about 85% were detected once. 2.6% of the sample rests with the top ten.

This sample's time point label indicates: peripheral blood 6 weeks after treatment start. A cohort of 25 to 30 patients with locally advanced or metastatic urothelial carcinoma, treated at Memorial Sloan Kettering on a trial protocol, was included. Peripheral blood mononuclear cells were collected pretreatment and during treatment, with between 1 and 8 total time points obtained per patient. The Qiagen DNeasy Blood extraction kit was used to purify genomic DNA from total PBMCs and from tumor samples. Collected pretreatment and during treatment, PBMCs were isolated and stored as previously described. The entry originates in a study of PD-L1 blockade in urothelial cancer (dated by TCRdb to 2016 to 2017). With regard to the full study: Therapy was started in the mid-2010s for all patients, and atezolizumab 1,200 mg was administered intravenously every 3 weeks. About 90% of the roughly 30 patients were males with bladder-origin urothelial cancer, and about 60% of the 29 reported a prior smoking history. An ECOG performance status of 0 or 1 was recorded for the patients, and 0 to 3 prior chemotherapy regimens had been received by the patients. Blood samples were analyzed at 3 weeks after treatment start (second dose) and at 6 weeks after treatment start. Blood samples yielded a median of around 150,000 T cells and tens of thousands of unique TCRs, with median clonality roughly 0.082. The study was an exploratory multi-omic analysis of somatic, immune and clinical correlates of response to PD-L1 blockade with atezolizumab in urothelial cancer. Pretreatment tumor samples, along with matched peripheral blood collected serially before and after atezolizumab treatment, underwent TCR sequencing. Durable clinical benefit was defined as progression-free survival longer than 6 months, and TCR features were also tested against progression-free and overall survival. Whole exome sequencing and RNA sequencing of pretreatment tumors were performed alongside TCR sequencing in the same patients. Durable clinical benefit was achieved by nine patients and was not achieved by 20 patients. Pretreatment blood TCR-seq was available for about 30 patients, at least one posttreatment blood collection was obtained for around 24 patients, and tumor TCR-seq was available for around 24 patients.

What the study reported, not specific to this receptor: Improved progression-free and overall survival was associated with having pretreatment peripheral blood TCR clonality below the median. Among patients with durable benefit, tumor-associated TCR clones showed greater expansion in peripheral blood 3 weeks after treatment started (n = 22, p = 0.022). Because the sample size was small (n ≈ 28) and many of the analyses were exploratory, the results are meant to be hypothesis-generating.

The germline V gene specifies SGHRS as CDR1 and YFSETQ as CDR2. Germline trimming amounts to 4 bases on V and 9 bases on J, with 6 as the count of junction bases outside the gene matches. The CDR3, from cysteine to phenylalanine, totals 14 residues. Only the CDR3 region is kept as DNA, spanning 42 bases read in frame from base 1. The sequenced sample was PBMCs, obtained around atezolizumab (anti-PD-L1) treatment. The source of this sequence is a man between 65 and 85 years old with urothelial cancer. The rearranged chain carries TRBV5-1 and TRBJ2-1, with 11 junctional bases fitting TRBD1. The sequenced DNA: TGCGCCAGCAGCATTGGACAGGGGGCCTCTGAGCAGTTCTTC. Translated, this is CASSIGQGASEQFF.